This T cell receptor beta chain comes out of a study of human thymus T cells. Repertoires were generated with immunoSEQ multiplex PCR, while TCRdb's copy carries only in-frame clones and drops some. This sample has roughly 120,000 clones, with approximately 96% found just once. Thymus tissue for the work was resected from patients undergoing corrective heart surgery. Infants served as donors; they were healthy and Finnish and were having corrective surgery for congenital heart defects. Germline V CDR1 and CDR2: LGHNA, YNFKEQ. Between the trimmed V and J ends, which lost 0 bases and 0 bases, there was a span of 5 bases. CDR3 length equals 14 residues. General study findings and limits: Gene usage (both V and J) appeared biased in thymic and blood repertoires. Related studies noted strongly shared thymic repertoires across unrelated people.

As regards this clone: Antigen: not known.

Sequenced sample: thymus tissue. The genes are TRBV4-2 and TRBJ1-1, with D unresolved. This TCR was recovered from a boy under two years old with a congenital heart defect but otherwise immunologically healthy. CDR3 sequence reads: CASSQDEVNTEAFF. DNA for the CDR3: TGTGCCAGCAGCCAAGACGAGGTGAACACTGAAGCTTTCTTT.